This T cell receptor (beta chain) was captured by sequencing in a study of T cell responses to AZD1222 COVID-19 vaccine. TCRdb's copy holds only in-frame clones and misses some; the assay was immunoSEQ multiplex PCR. There are roughly 130,000 clones in the sample; about 90% occur only once, and roughly 1.5% lies in the top ten. With 7 bases clipped from V and 5 bases from J, the junction kept 6 bases outside the gene matches. Per the germline V gene, CDR1 is SQVTM and CDR2 is ANQGSEA. The CDR3 is 13 residues long. The source was peripheral blood, collected on day 0 of AZD1222 vaccination. The rearrangement links TRBV29-1 to TRBJ2-7; 12 bases fit TRBD2. The clonotype comes from an adult in good health. CDR3 bases: TGCAGCGCTGGGTCTAGCGGGGGGGACGAGCAGTACTTC. Translation: CSAGSSGGDEQYF.